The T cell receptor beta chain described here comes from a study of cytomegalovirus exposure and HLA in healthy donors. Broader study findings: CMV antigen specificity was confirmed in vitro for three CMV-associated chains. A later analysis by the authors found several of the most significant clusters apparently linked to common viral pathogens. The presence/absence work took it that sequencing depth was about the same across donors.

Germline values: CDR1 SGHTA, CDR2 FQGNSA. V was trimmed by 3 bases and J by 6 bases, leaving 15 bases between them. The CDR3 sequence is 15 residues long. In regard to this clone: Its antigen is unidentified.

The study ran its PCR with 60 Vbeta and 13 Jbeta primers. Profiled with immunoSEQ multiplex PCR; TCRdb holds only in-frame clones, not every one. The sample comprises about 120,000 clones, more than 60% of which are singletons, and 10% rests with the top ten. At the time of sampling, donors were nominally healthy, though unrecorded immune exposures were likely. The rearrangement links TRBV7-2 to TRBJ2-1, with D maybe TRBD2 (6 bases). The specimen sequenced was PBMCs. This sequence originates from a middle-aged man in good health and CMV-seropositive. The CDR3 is CASSFGGRGSNEQFF. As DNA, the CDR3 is TGTGCCAGCAGCTTTGGAGGCCGGGGGAGCAATGAGCAGTTCTTC.